A selection of T cell receptor beta chains follows, all from one sample in a study of cytomegalovirus exposure and HLA in healthy donors. Repertoires were generated with immunoSEQ multiplex PCR, while TCRdb's copy carries only in-frame clones and drops some. Of around 100,000 clones in the sample, about 74% are singletons; the top ten hold 9.6%. Sequencing was carried out using PBMCs. Receptors originate from a male donor in good health and CMV-seropositive. The CDR3 runs from the conserved cysteine through the conserved F or W. D genes are given only for firm matches. Where a row states a size, it is once, few, many or the class of an expanded clone; other rows omit it.

size: .; D: TRBD2; V: TRBV10-3; J: TRBJ2-7; DNA: TGTGCCATCAGCCAGGCGGGGGTACTAACCTACGAGCAGTACTTC; CDR3: CAISQAGVLTYEQYF
size: .; D: TRBD2; V: TRBV29-1; J: TRBJ2-1; DNA: TGCAGCGTTTACGGGACTAGCGGGAGCATACACTACAATGAGCAGTTCTTC; CDR3: CSVYGTSGSIHYNEQFF
size: .; D: .; V: TRBV7-9; J: TRBJ2-7; DNA: TGTGCCAGCAGCTACGGGGATTCCCTTTCCTACGAGCAGTACTTC; CDR3: CASSYGDSLSYEQYF
size: .; D: TRBD1; V: TRBV29-1; J: TRBJ2-4; DNA: TGCAGCGTTGGACAGGGTTCCGCCAAAAACATTCAGTACTTC; CDR3: CSVGQGSAKNIQYF
size: .; D: .; V: TRBV6-6; J: TRBJ2-1; DNA: TGTGCCAGCAGTTACTCGAACACCAACTACAATGAGCAGTTCTTC; CDR3: CASSYSNTNYNEQFF
size: .; D: .; V: TRBV19; J: TRBJ2-5; DNA: TGTGCCAGTAGTCTGAACCGAGGGCCAGAGACCCAGTACTTC; CDR3: CASSLNRGPETQYF
size: few; D: TRBD2; V: TRBV5-1; J: TRBJ2-2; DNA: TGCGCCAGCAGCTTGGCCGGCGGCGGGAGCACCGGGGAGCTGTTTTTT; CDR3: CASSLAGGGSTGELFF
size: .; D: TRBD1; V: TRBV28; J: TRBJ2-7; DNA: TGTGCCAGCAGTCCTAGTTGGACAGGCCTCTACGAGCAGTACTTC; CDR3: CASSPSWTGLYEQYF
size: .; D: .; V: TRBV19; J: TRBJ1-1; DNA: TGTGCCAGTACCCGGTTCGGGGACGCCGGGGGAGCTTTCTTT; CDR3: CASTRFGDAGGAFF
size: .; D: TRBD1; V: TRBV18; J: TRBJ2-1; DNA: TGTGCCAGCTCACCCCAGGGGGCCTACAATGAGCAGTTCTTC; CDR3: CASSPQGAYNEQFF
size: .; D: TRBD2; V: TRBV29-1; J: TRBJ2-7; DNA: TGCAGCGTTGGGAGCGGGAGTACAAACGAGCAGTACTTC; CDR3: CSVGSGSTNEQYF
size: .; D: TRBD1; V: TRBV27; J: TRBJ1-4; DNA: TGTGCCAGCAGTTTTATTGGGACAGGGGAAGAAAAACTGTTTTTT; CDR3: CASSFIGTGEEKLFF
size: .; D: .; V: TRBV7-9; J: TRBJ2-7; DNA: TGTGCCAGCAGCTTAATGGGGGCGCAGGACGAGCAGTACTTC; CDR3: CASSLMGAQDEQYF
size: .; D: .; V: TRBV5-4; J: TRBJ1-1; DNA: TGTGCCAGCAGCTCTGACACCACCGGGAACACTGAAGCTTTCTTT; CDR3: CASSSDTTGNTEAFF
size: .; D: TRBD1; V: TRBV6-6; J: TRBJ2-7; DNA: TGTGCCAGCAGGGGACAGGGCACTACCAAAGAGCAGTACTTC; CDR3: CASRGQGTTKEQYF
size: .; D: TRBD2; V: TRBV28; J: TRBJ2-7; DNA: TGTGCCAGCAGCCGGACTAGCGGGAGGGCCCTCAACGAGCAGTACTTC; CDR3: CASSRTSGRALNEQYF
size: .; D: .; V: TRBV4-3; J: TRBJ2-5; DNA: TGCGCCAGCAGCCCGGAGGGACAGCCCCGGGAGACCCAGTACTTC; CDR3: CASSPEGQPRETQYF
size: .; D: .; V: TRBV9; J: TRBJ2-1; DNA: TGTGCCAGCAGCCCTGTATTACTAGCCTATGAGCAGTTCTTC; CDR3: CASSPVLLAYEQFF
size: few; D: .; V: TRBV27; J: TRBJ2-5; DNA: TGTGCCAGCAGAACCCGGGACTACCAAGAGACCCAGTACTTC; CDR3: CASRTRDYQETQYF
size: .; D: TRBD2; V: TRBV27; J: TRBJ2-7; DNA: TGTGCCAGCAGTTTATTCGGGACTAGCGGCTACGAGCAGTACTTC; CDR3: CASSLFGTSGYEQYF
size: .; D: .; V: TRBV28; J: TRBJ1-5; DNA: TGTGCCAGCAGTTATGCCCGGTTTAGGCGGGCCTTCCCCGTTTTT; CDR3: CASSYARFRRAFPVF
size: .; D: TRBD2; V: TRBV7-6; J: TRBJ2-2; DNA: TGTGCCAGCAGCCCACGCTCGTCGACTAGCGGGAACACCGGGGAGCTGTTTTTT; CDR3: CASSPRSSTSGNTGELFF
size: few; D: TRBD2; V: TRBV7-8; J: TRBJ2-3; DNA: TGTGCCAGCAGCTCCTGGACTAGCGGGAGAACAGATACGCAGTATTTT; CDR3: CASSSWTSGRTDTQYF
size: few; D: .; V: TRBV30; J: TRBJ1-4; DNA: TGTGCCTGGAGTCAGGCCCTTCCCGAAAAACTGTTTTTT; CDR3: CAWSQALPEKLFF
size: .; D: .; V: TRBV4-2; J: TRBJ2-2; DNA: TGTGCCAGCAGCCTAGCGGCGAACACCGGGGAGCTGTTTTTT; CDR3: CASSLAANTGELFF
size: few; D: TRBD2; V: TRBV11-2; J: TRBJ2-2; DNA: TGTGCCAGCAGCTTACCTAGCGGGAGGAACACCGGGGAGCTGTTTTTT; CDR3: CASSLPSGRNTGELFF
size: once; D: .; V: TRBV6-1; J: TRBJ2-2; DNA: TGTGCCAGCAGTGAAGACCCAGATCACACCGGGGAGCTGTTTTTT; CDR3: CASSEDPDHTGELFF
size: .; D: TRBD1; V: TRBV10-1; J: TRBJ2-7; DNA: TGCGCCAGCAGTCGGCTCGAGGACAGGTCGCGCTCCTACGAGCAGTACTTC; CDR3: CASSRLEDRSRSYEQYF
size: .; D: .; V: TRBV7-3; J: TRBJ2-2; DNA: TGTGCCAGCAGCCCAGGACACGCCGGGGAGCTGTTTTTT; CDR3: CASSPGHAGELFF
size: once; D: TRBD2; V: TRBV5-4; J: TRBJ2-3; DNA: TGTGCCAGCAGCTGGACTAGCGGCACAGATACGCAGTATTTT; CDR3: CASSWTSGTDTQYF
size: .; D: .; V: TRBV25-1; J: TRBJ2-5; DNA: TGTGCCAGCAGTGCGTCGGGGGGACAGGCTCAAGAGACCCAGTACTTC; CDR3: CASSASGGQAQETQYF
size: .; D: .; V: TRBV5-4; J: TRBJ1-1; DNA: TGTGCCAGCAGCTTGGGGACAGCTCCGAACACTGAAGCTTTCTTT; CDR3: CASSLGTAPNTEAFF
size: .; D: TRBD1; V: TRBV7-3; J: TRBJ1-1; DNA: TGTGCCAGCAGCCTGGACAGGGACACTGAAGCTTTCTTT; CDR3: CASSLDRDTEAFF
size: .; D: TRBD1; V: TRBV7-9; J: TRBJ2-4; DNA: TGTGCCAGCAGCTTAGGAGACAGGGGTAGCAAAAACATTCAGTACTTC; CDR3: CASSLGDRGSKNIQYF
size: .; D: .; V: TRBV6-5; J: TRBJ2-3; DNA: TGTGCCAGCAGTTACATGACTAGCACAGATACGCAGTATTTT; CDR3: CASSYMTSTDTQYF
size: .; D: TRBD2; V: TRBV28; J: TRBJ2-7; DNA: TGTGCCAGCAGTGCCCTGGGTAGCGGGCCCAGACACGAGCAGTACTTC; CDR3: CASSALGSGPRHEQYF
size: .; D: TRBD1; V: TRBV5-1; J: TRBJ2-5; DNA: TGCGCCAGCAGCTTCGGGACCCCAGGGGGTGTGGAGACCCAGTACTTC; CDR3: CASSFGTPGGVETQYF
size: .; D: .; V: TRBV6-5; J: TRBJ2-4; DNA: TGTGCCAGCAGTACAGACCCCGGGGGCAAAAACATTCAGTACTTC; CDR3: CASSTDPGGKNIQYF
size: .; D: .; V: TRBV28; J: TRBJ2-7; DNA: TGTGCCAGCATGAAAGGGAGGCTAAGTTTCTACGAGCAGTACTTC; CDR3: CASMKGRLSFYEQYF
size: .; D: TRBD1; V: TRBV7-6; J: TRBJ2-7; DNA: TGTGCCAGCAGTACCGGGACAGGGGGCTACGAGCAGTACTTC; CDR3: CASSTGTGGYEQYF
size: .; D: TRBD2; V: TRBV10-3; J: TRBJ2-3; DNA: TGTGCCATCAGTGAGACCCACCTAGGTAGCGGGAGTACGCAGTATTTT; CDR3: CAISETHLGSGSTQYF
size: .; D: TRBD1; V: TRBV6-5; J: TRBJ1-2; DNA: TGTGCCAGCAGCCGATTCGACAGGGGAAACTATGGCTACACCTTC; CDR3: CASSRFDRGNYGYTF
size: .; D: .; V: TRBV27; J: TRBJ2-5; DNA: TGTGCCACGCAATCCCTCAACGGAGAGACCCAGTACTTC; CDR3: CATQSLNGETQYF
size: few; D: .; V: TRBV6-1; J: TRBJ1-2; DNA: TGTGCCAGCAGTGAAGGTCAGGGTAACTATGGCTACACCTTC; CDR3: CASSEGQGNYGYTF
size: once; D: .; V: TRBV4-1; J: TRBJ1-1; DNA: TGCGCCAGCAGCCAAGAGCCGATCCCGAGCACTTCCTCTGAAGCTTTCTTT; CDR3: CASSQEPIPSTSSEAFF
size: few; D: TRBD1; V: TRBV6-4; J: TRBJ1-5; DNA: TGTGCCAGCAGTGACTCGGACAGGATTAGCAATCAGCCCCAGCATTTT; CDR3: CASSDSDRISNQPQHF
size: .; D: .; V: TRBV18; J: TRBJ1-2; DNA: TGTGCCAGCTCACTTTCACAGGGTTCGTACTATGGCTACACCTTC; CDR3: CASSLSQGSYYGYTF
size: .; D: .; V: TRBV28; J: TRBJ1-1; DNA: TGTGCCAGCAAATTGGGGGGGATAATTATGAACACTGAAGCTTTCTTT; CDR3: CASKLGGIIMNTEAFF
size: .; D: .; V: TRBV5-1; J: TRBJ2-2; DNA: TGCGCCAGCAGCTTGGGCGGAGCGGGCACCGGGGAGCTGTTTTTT; CDR3: CASSLGGAGTGELFF
size: .; D: .; V: TRBV7-2; J: TRBJ2-4; DNA: TGTGCCAGCAGCCCCTCCCCCCCCGGCATTCAGTACTTC; CDR3: CASSPSPPGIQYF
size: .; D: .; V: TRBV2; J: TRBJ2-3; DNA: TGTGCCAGCAGTATGGGCCCTGACACAGATACGCAGTATTTT; CDR3: CASSMGPDTDTQYF